This T cell receptor (beta chain) was sequenced in a study of cytomegalovirus exposure and HLA in healthy donors. Comments on this clone: Its antigen is unidentified.

The PCR ran on 60 Vbeta and 13 Jbeta primers. Measured with immunoSEQ multiplex PCR; TCRdb has only the in-frame clones, and not every one. The sample records 150,000 to 200,000 clones, around 84% being singletons. Regarding the study as a whole: The CMV antigen specificity of a few CMV-associated chains was confirmed through in vitro analysis. An analysis was carried out at a later point. It showed that HLA-associated TCR beta chains were more clonally expanded than equally common non-associated chains. Rarity held for most TCR sequences, but there were some public TCRs that occurred in many donors.

Donors consisted of healthy bone marrow donors. The J segment lost 2 bases and the V segment lost 6 bases, leaving 9 bases of the junction unmatched. The CDR3 is made up of 15 amino acids. Germline CDR1 reads MDHEN; CDR2 reads SYDVKM. Material for sequencing was PBMCs. This TCR derives from a woman between 40 and 55 years old in good health and CMV-seronegative. The chain recombines TRBV28 with TRBJ1-2; 7 bases line up with TRBD1. CDR3 residues: CASSSTGAGNYGYTF. Written as DNA, the CDR3 is TGTGCCAGCAGCTCTACAGGGGCCGGAAACTATGGCTACACCTTC.